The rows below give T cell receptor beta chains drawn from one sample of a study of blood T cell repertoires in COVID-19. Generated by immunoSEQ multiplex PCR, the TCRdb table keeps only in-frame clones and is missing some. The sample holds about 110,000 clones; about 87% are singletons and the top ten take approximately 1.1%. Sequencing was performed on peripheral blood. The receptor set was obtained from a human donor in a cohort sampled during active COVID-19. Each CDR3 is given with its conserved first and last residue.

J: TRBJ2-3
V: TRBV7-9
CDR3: CASSLVLQGRGDTQYF

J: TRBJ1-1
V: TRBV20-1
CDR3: CSARGTAFF

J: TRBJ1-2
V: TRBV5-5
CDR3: CASANTQGALGYTF

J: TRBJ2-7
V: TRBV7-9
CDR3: CASSTGTGVVYEQYF

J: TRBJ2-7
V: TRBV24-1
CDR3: CATSDPGLSYEQYF

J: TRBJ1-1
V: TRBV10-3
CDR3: CAISESAGGPNTEAFF

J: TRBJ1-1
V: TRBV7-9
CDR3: CASSLRGSRNTEAFF

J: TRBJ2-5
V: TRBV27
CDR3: CASSLGQLGETQYF

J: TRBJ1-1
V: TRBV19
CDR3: CASSIGGGLTEAFF

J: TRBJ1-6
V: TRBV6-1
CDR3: CASSEAASSYNSPLHF

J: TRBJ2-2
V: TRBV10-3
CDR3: CAISGTGVNTGELFF

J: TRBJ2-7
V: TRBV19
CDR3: CASSIGFRERYEQYF

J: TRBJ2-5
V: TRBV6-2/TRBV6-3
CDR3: CASSSPYQETQYF

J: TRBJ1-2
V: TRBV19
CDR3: CASSQLVGGTGGTYGYTF

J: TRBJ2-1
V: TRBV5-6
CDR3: CASSPVGQYNEQFF

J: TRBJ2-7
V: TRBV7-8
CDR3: CASSFTREQYF

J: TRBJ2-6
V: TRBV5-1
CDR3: CASSWGDRATGANVLTF

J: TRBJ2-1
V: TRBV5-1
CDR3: CASRVRGEAYNEQFF

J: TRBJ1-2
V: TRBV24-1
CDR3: CATSDRTGGPYGYTF

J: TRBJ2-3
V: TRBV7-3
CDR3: CASSLAASGSTDTQYF

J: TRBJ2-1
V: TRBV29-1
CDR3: CSVVPSESSYNEQFF

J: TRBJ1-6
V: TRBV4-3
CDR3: CASSQDGTGPVPLHF

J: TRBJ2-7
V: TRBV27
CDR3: CASSFSGIVDEQYF

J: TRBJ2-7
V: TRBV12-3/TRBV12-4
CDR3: CASRGQGIYEQYF

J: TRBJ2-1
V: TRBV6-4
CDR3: CASSDLAGLSKNEQFF